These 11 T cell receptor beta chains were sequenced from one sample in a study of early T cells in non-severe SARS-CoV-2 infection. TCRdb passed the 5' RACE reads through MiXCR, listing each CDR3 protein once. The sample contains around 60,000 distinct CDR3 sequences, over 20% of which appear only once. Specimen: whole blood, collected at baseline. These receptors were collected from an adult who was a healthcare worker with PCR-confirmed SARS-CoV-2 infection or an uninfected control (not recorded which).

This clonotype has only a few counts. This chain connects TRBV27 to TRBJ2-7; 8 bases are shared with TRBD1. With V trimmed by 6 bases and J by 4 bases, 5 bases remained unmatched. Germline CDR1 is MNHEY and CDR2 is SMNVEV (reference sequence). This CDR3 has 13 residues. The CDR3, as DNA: TGTGCCAGCAGCGATGGGACAGGATACGAGCAGTACTTC. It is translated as CASSDGTGYEQYF.

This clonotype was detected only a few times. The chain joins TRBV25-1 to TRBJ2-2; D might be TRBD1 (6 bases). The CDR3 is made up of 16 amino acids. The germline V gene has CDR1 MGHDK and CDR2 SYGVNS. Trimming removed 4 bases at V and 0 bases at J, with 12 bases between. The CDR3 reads CASSAEQGSNTGELFF. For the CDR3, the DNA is TGTGCCAGCAGTGCAGAACAGGGCTCGAACACCGGGGAGCTGTTTTTT.

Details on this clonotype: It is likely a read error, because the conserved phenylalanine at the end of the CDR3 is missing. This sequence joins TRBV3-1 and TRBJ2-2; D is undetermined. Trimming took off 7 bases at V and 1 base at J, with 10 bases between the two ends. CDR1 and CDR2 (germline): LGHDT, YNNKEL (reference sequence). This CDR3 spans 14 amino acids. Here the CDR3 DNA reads TGTGCCAGCATGCCGACCCTGAACACCGGGGAGCTGTTTATT. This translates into CASMPTLNTGELFI.

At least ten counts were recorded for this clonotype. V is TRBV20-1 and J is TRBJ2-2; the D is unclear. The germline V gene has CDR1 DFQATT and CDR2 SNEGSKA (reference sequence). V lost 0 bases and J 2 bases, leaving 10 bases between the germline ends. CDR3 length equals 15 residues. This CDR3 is CSARDSQLNTGELFF. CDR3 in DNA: TGCAGTGCTAGAGATAGTCAGCTAAACACCGGGGAGCTGTTTTTT.

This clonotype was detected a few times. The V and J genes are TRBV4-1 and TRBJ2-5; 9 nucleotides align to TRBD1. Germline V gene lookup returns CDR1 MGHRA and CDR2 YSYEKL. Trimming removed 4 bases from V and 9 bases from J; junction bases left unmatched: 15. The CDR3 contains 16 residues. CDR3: CASSLYPGQGLGAQYF. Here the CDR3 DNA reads TGCGCCAGCAGCCTCTATCCGGGACAGGGACTGGGGGCCCAGTACTTC.

CDR3 coding DNA: TGTGCCAGCAGTCCGAGGGATTTCACAGATACGCAGTATTTT. It yields the protein CASSPRDFTDTQYF. The chain combines TRBV27 with TRBJ2-3, with D possibly matching TRBD2 (5 bases). The CDR3 is made up of 14 amino acids. Between the trimmed V and J ends, which lost 5 bases and 2 bases, there was a span of 11 bases. In germline, CDR1 is MNHEY, CDR2 SMNVEV (reference sequence).

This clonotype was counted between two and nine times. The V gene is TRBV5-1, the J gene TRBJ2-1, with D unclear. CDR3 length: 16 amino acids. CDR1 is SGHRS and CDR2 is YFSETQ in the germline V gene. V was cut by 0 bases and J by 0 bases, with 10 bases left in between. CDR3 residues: CASSLAVTNSYNEQFF. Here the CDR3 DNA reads TGCGCCAGCAGCTTGGCGGTGACCAACTCCTACAATGAGCAGTTCTTC.

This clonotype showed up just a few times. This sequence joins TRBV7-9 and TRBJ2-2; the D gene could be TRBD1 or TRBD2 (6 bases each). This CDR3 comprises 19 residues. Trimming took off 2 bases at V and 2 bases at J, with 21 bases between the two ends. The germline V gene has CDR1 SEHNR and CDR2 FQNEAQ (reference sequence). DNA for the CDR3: TGTGCCAGCAGCTTAAGGTTGCGTCCGGGGGCCGTTAACACCGGGGAGCTGTTTTTT. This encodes CASSLRLRPGAVNTGELFF.

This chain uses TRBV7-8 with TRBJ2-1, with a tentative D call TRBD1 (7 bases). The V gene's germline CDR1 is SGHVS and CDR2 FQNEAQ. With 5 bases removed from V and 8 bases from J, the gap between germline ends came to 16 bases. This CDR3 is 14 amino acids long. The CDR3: CASSPRTRGDEQFF. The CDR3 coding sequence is TGTGCCAGCAGCCCTCGGACCAGGGGGGATGAGCAGTTCTTC.

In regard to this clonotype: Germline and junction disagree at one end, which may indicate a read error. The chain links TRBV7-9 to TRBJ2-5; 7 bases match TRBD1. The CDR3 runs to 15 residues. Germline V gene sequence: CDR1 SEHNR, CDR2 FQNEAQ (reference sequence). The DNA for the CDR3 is TGTGCCAGCGGCTTTTCGGGACAGCGTCCAGAGACCCAGTACTTC. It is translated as CASGFSGQRPETQYF.

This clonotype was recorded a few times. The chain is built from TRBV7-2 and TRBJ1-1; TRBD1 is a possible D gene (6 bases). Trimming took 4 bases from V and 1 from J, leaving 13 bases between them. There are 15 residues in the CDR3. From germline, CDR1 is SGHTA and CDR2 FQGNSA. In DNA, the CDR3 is TGTGCCAGCAGCTCCAGAAAACAGGGGAACACTGAAGCTTTCTTT. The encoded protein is CASSSRKQGNTEAFF.